Here is one T cell receptor (beta chain) with its context. Germline V gene data show CDR1 as SGHRS and CDR2 as YFSETQ. V lost 4 bases, J lost 1 base, and 11 bases lay in between. The CDR3 extends over 14 amino acids. This entry comes from a study of early T cells in non-severe SARS-CoV-2 infection. Study information: Sequencing was performed on bulk RNA from unsorted whole blood, leaving chains unpaired.

Individual cDNA molecules received unique molecular identifiers during library preparation. One entry per CDR3 protein results from TCRdb running MiXCR on the 5' RACE reads. The sample gives over 95,000 distinct CDR3 sequences, 16% of which show up once; 0.95% to 1.5% is in the top ten. The sequenced sample was whole blood. The source of this sequence is an adult who was a healthcare worker with PCR-confirmed SARS-CoV-2 infection or an uninfected control (not recorded which). The genes are TRBV5-1 and TRBJ1-1, with a possible D match to TRBD1 (6 bases). The chain's CDR3 is CASSTDRRNTEAFF. DNA for the CDR3: TGCGCCAGCAGCACTGACAGGAGGAACACTGAAGCTTTCTTT.